This T cell receptor beta chain derives from a study of monozygotic twins with inflammatory bowel disease. The CDR3 has 23 amino acids. Germline V gene sequence: CDR1 SGHTA, CDR2 FQGNSA. During cDNA synthesis, UMIs that each contained a 6-nucleotide sample barcode were added by means of template switching. For each CDR3 protein, TCRdb gives one entry from its re-call of the 5' RACE reads, without DNA. The sample includes some 170,000 distinct CDR3 sequences. The study, taken as a whole, reports: Reduced clonotype sharing with other individuals was observed in IBD patients relative to healthy twins, especially with disease activity.

On this clonotype itself: Its specificity is unknown.

The J gene is TRBJ2-7, the V gene TRBV7-2; TCRdb's D call of TRBD2 is untestable without DNA. The receptor comes from a human donor with ulcerative colitis or Crohn's disease, or a healthy co-twin of an affected twin (not recorded which). Material for sequencing was blood. CDR3 sequence: CASSLPSRQSLRTSGENAYEQYF.